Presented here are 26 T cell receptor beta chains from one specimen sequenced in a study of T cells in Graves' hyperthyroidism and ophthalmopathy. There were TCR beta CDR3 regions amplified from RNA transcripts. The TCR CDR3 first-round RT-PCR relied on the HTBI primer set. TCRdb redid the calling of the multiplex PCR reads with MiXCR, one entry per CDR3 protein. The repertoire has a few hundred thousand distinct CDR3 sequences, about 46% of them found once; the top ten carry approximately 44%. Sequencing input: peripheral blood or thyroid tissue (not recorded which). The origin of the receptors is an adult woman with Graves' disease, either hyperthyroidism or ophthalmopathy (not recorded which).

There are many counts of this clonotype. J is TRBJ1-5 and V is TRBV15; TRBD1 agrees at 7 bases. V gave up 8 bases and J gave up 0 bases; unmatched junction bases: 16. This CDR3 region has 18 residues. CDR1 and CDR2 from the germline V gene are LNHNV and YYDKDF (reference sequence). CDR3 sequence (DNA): TGTGCCACCCGCCCGGGACAGAGGACCGACTATAGCAATCAGCCCCAGCATTTT. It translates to CATRPGQRTDYSNQPQHF.

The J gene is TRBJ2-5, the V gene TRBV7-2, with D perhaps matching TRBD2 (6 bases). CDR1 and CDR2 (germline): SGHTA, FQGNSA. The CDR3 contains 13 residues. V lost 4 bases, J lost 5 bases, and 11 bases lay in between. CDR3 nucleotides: TGTGCCAGCAGCTACCCCGGAGGGGAGACCCAGTACTTC. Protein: CASSYPGGETQYF.

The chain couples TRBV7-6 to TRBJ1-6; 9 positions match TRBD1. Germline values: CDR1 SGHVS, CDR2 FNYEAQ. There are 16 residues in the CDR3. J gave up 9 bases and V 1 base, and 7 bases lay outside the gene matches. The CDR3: CASSLEPGQGTSPLHF. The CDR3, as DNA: TGTGCCAGCAGCTTAGAACCGGGACAGGGTACTTCACCCCTCCACTTT.

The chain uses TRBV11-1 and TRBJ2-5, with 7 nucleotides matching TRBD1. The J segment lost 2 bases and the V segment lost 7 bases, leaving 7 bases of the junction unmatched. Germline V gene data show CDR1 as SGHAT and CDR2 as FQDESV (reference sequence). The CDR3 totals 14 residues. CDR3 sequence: CASKYRGGQETQYF. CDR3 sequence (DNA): TGTGCCAGCAAGTACAGGGGCGGTCAAGAGACCCAGTACTTC.

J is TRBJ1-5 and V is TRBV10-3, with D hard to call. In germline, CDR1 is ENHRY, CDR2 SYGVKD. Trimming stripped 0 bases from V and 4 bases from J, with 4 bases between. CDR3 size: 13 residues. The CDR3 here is CAISESWNQPQHF. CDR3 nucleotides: TGTGCCATCAGTGAGTCATGGAATCAGCCCCAGCATTTT.

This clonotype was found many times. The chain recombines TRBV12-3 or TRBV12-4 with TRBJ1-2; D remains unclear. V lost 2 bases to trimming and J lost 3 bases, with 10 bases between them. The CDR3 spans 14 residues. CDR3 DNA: TGTGCCAGCAGTTTACCCACATACGACTATGGCTACACCTTC. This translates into CASSLPTYDYGYTF.

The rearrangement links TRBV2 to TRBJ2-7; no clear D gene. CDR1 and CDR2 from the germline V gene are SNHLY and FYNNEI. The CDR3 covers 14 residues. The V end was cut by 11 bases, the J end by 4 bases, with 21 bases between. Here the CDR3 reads CAWSGRELTYEQYF. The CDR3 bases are TGTGCCTGGAGTGGAAGAGAACTAACATACGAGCAGTACTTC.

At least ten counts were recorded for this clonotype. DNA of the CDR3: TGCGCCAGCAGCTTGCTTGGCCCGGACACTGAAGCTTTCTTT. Translating it yields CASSLLGPDTEAFF. V usage is TRBV5-1 and J usage is TRBJ1-1, with D unclear. CDR1 SGHRS and CDR2 YFSETQ come from the germline V gene. There are 14 residues in the CDR3. The V gene lost 1 base and the J gene lost 3 bases, with 10 bases spanning the gap.

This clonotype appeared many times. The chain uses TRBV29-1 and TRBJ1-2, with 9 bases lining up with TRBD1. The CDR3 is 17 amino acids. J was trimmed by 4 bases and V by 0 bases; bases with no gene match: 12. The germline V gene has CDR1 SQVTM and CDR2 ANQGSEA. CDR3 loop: CSVEERGHRGLVYGYTF. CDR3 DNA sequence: TGCAGCGTTGAAGAACGGGGACACAGGGGGCTGGTCTATGGCTACACCTTC.

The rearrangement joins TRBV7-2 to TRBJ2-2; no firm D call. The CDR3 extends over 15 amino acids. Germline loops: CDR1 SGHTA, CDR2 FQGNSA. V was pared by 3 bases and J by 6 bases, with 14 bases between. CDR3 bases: TGTGCCAGCAGCTTCAGGCCCAGAGTTCCCGGGGAGCTGTTTTTT. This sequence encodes CASSFRPRVPGELFF.

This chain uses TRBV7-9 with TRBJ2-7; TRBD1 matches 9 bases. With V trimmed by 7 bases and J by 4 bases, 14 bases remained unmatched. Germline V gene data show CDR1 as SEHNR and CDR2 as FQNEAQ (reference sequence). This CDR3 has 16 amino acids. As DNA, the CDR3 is TGTGCCAGCACCAAAGGGGTACCCGGACAGGGGTACGAGCAGTACTTC. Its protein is CASTKGVPGQGYEQYF.

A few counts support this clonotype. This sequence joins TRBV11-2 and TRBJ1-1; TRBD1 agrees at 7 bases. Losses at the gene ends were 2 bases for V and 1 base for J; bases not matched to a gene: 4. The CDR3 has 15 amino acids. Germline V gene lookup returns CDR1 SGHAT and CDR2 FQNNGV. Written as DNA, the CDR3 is TGTGCCAGCAGCTTATACAGGGGTCCGAACACTGAAGCTTTCTTT. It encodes CASSLYRGPNTEAFF.

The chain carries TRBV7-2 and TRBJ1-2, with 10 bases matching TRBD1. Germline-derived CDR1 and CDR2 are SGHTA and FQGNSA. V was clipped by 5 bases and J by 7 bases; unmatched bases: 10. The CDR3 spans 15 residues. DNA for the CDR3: TGTGCCAGCAGCCCCCAGACAGGGGGCGGGTCTGGCTACACCTTC. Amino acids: CASSPQTGGGSGYTF.

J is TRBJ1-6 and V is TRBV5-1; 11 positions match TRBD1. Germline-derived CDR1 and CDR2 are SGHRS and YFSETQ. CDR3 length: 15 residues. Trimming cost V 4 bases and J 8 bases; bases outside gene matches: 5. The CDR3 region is CASSAGQGADSPLHF. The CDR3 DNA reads TGCGCCAGCAGCGCAGGACAGGGGGCGGATTCACCCCTCCACTTT. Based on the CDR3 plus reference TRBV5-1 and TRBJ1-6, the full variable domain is KAGVTQTPRYLIKTRGQQVTLSCSPISGHRSVSWYQQTPGQGLQFLFEYFSETQRNKGNFPGRFSGRQFSNSRSEMNVSTLELGDSALYLCASSAGQGADSPLHFGNGTRLTVT.

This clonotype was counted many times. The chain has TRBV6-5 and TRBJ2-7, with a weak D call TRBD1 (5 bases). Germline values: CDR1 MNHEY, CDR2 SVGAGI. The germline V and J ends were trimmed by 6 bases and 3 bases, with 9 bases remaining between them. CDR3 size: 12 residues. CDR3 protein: CASRDSLYEQYF. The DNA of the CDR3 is TGTGCCAGCAGAGACAGTCTCTACGAGCAGTACTTC.

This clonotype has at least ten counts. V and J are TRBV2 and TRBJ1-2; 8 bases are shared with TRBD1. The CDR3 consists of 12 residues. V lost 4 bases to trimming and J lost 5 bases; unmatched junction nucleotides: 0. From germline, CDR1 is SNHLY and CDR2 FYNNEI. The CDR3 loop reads CASSGTGYGYTF. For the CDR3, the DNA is TGTGCCAGCAGTGGGACAGGGTATGGCTACACCTTC.

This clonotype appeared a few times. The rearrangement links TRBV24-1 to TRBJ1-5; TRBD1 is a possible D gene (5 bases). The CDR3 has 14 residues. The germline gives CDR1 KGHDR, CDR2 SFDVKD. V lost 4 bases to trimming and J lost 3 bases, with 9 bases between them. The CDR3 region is CATSDLTANQPQHF. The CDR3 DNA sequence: TGTGCCACCAGTGACCTGACAGCCAATCAGCCCCAGCATTTT.

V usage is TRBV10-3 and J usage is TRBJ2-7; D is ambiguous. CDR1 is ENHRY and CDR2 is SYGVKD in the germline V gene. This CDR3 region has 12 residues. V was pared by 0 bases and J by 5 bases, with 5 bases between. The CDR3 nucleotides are TGTGCCATCAGTGAGTCGAGTAACGAGCAGTACTTC. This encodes CAISESSNEQYF.

The CDR3 loop reads CASSLQTTGSGNTIYF. CDR3 sequence (DNA): TGTGCCAGCTCCCTACAAACTACAGGGAGTGGAAACACCATATATTTT. J is TRBJ1-3 and V is TRBV18; the D gene is possibly TRBD1 (6 bases). CDR3 length: 16 residues. The V and J ends lost 6 bases and 3 bases respectively, with 18 bases between them. Germline CDR1 KGHSH, CDR2 LQKENI.

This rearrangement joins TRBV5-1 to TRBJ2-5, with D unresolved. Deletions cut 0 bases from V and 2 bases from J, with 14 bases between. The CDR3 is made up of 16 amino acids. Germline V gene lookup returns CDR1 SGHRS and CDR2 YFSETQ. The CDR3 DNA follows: TGCGCCAGCAGCTTGGGTGGGCTCCGAGAACAAGAGACCCAGTACTTC. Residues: CASSLGGLREQETQYF.

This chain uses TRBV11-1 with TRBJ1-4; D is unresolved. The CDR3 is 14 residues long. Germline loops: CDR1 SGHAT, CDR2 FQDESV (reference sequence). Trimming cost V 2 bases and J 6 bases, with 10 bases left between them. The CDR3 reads CASSLTAEHEKLFF. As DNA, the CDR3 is TGTGCCAGCAGCTTAACGGCTGAGCATGAAAAACTGTTTTTT.

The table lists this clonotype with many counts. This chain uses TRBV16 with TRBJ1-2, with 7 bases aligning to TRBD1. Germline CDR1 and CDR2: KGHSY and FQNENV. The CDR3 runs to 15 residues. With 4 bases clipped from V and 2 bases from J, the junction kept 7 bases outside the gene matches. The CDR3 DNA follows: TGTGCCAGCAGCCGAGACAGGGTCATAAACTATGGCTACACCTTC. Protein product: CASSRDRVINYGYTF.

CDR3 nucleotide sequence: TGCAGTGCTAGAGGTGGGGGCGATGGCTACACCTTC. It encodes CSARGGGDGYTF. The genes are TRBV20-1 and TRBJ1-2; tentatively, D is TRBD1 (6 bases). This CDR3 region has 12 residues. Trimming removed 1 base from V and 6 bases from J, with 9 bases in between. The germline gives CDR1 DFQATT, CDR2 SNEGSKA (reference sequence).

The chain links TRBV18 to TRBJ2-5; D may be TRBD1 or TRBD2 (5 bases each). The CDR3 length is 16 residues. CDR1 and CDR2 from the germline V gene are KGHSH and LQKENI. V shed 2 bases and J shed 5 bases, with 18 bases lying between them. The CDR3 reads CASSPRNRWGPETQYF. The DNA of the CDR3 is TGTGCCAGCTCACCAAGGAACAGGTGGGGACCGGAGACCCAGTACTTC.

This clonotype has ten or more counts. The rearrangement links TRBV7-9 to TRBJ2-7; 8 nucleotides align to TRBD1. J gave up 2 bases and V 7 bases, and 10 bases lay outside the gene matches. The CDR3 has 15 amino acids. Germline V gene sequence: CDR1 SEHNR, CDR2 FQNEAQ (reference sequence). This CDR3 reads CASNAGGPSTYEQYF. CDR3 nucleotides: TGTGCCAGCAACGCAGGGGGCCCAAGTACCTACGAGCAGTACTTC.

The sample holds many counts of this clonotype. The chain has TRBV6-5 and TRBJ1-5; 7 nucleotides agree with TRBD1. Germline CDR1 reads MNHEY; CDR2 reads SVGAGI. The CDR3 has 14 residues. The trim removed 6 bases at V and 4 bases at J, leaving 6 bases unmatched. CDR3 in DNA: TGTGCCAGCAGGCAGACAGGGTGGAATCAGCCCCAGCATTTT. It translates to CASRQTGWNQPQHF.